These 17 T cell receptor beta chains were all obtained from the same sample, sequenced in a study of Graves' ophthalmopathy and Graves' hyperthyroidism. RNA transcripts were the template, and TCR beta CDR3 regions were amplified from them. First-round RT-PCR relied on HTBI primers, and a second-round multiplex PCR came next. One entry per CDR3 protein, called by TCRdb with MiXCR from the multiplex PCR reads. Of about 500,000 distinct CDR3 sequences in the sample, 13% to 15% were seen once. Sequenced: blood. These TCRs come from a woman aged 25 to 39 with Graves' ophthalmopathy.

This clonotype has a count of ten or more. V gene TRBV12-3 or TRBV12-4 combines with J gene TRBJ2-5; possible D gene TRBD1, 5 bases. CDR3 size: 14 residues. Trimming removed 6 bases at V and 5 bases at J, with 16 bases between. CDR3 in DNA: TGTGCCAGCAGCCGCAGTCCCCGACAGGAGACCCAGTACTTC. This codes for CASSRSPRQETQYF.

This clonotype was observed at least ten times. V gene TRBV29-1 combines with J gene TRBJ1-1; 8 bases are shared with TRBD1. The trim removed 8 bases at V and 3 bases at J, leaving 8 bases unmatched. This CDR3 has 13 amino acids. Germline CDR1 SQVTM, CDR2 ANQGSEA. CDR3 protein: CSTAQGAYTEAFF. Here the CDR3 DNA reads TGCAGCACCGCCCAGGGGGCCTACACTGAAGCTTTCTTT.

This clonotype was detected many times. Written as DNA, the CDR3 is TGTGCCAGCAGTTTAAAGAAGGATATGGGGCCGGGCACTGAAGCTTTCTTT. Protein product: CASSLKKDMGPGTEAFF. This chain uses TRBV12-3 or TRBV12-4 with TRBJ1-1; maybe TRBD1 (5 bases). This CDR3 is built from 17 residues. V gave up 2 bases and J gave up 4 bases, with 20 bases separating them.

Remarks on this clonotype: The junction departs from germline at one end; a sequencing error may be responsible. The genes are TRBV6-1 and TRBJ2-5; TRBD2 agrees at 10 bases. Germline V gives CDR1 MNHNS, CDR2 SASEGT. The CDR3 is made up of 13 amino acids. The CDR3 DNA follows: TGTGTCACGAAAGCGGGAGGGCAAGAGACCCGGTACTTC. This sequence encodes CVTKAGGQETRYF.

This clonotype has a count of ten or more. The V call is TRBV6-4, the J call TRBJ2-5; tentative D call: TRBD2 (5 bases). V was cut by 3 bases and J by 0 bases, with 17 bases left in between. The CDR3 extends over 17 amino acids. Germline-derived CDR1 and CDR2 are MRHNA and SNTAGT. The CDR3, as DNA: TGTGCCAGCAGTGAGATCAACAGAGGGATCTACCAAGAGACCCAGTACTTC. It specifies CASSEINRGIYQETQYF.

At least ten counts were recorded for this clonotype. CDR3 protein: CATSREGLANYEQYF. The CDR3 coding sequence is TGTGCCACCAGCAGGGAGGGACTAGCGAACTACGAGCAGTACTTC. The rearrangement uses TRBV15 and TRBJ2-7; TRBD2 aligns across 10 bases. Trimming at V came to 3 bases and at J to 3 bases, leaving 5 bases not matched to a gene. Germline lookup yields CDR1 LNHNV and CDR2 YYDKDF (reference sequence). This CDR3 is built from 15 residues.

This rearrangement joins TRBV19 to TRBJ2-2, with D unresolved. Trimming removed 3 bases at V and 1 base at J, with 9 bases between. This CDR3 contains 15 residues. The germline V gene has CDR1 LNHDA and CDR2 SQIVND (reference sequence). CDR3 protein: CASSILDGNTGELFF. The DNA for the CDR3 is TGTGCCAGTAGTATTTTAGACGGGAACACCGGGGAGCTGTTTTTT.

This clonotype was detected many times. The chain recombines TRBV11-2 with TRBJ1-2; 8 nucleotides match TRBD1. This CDR3 region has 16 residues. V shed 5 bases, J shed 2 bases, and the junction held 10 bases outside the gene matches. The germline gives CDR1 SGHAT, CDR2 FQNNGV. CDR3 amino acids: CASSVPGQALNYGYTF. CDR3 sequence (DNA): TGTGCCAGCAGCGTCCCGGGACAGGCTTTGAACTATGGCTACACCTTC.

This clonotype was recorded many times. The junction departs from the called germline gene at one end, perhaps through a read error. V usage is TRBV19 and J usage is TRBJ2-2; D is perhaps TRBD2 (6 bases). CDR1 LNHDA and CDR2 SQIVND come from the germline V gene (reference sequence). This CDR3 has 14 residues. This chain's CDR3 is CASSSGAYTGGLFF. DNA of the CDR3: TGTGCCAGTAGTAGCGGGGCCTACACCGGGGGGCTGTTTTTT.

This clonotype has ten or more counts. This sequence joins TRBV19 and TRBJ1-2, with D perhaps TRBD1 (5 bases). This CDR3 contains 14 residues. The V gene lost 7 bases and the J gene lost 1 base, with 13 bases spanning the gap. Per the germline V gene, CDR1 is LNHDA and CDR2 is SQIVND (reference sequence). The CDR3 sequence: CASTRETDNYGYTF. CDR3 bases: TGTGCCAGTACCCGCGAGACAGATAACTATGGCTACACCTTC.

The chain carries TRBV4-1 and TRBJ2-5, with 8 bases matching TRBD1. Germline-derived CDR1 and CDR2 are MGHRA and YSYEKL. The J segment lost 1 base and the V segment lost 4 bases, leaving 5 bases of the junction unmatched. The length of the CDR3 is 15 residues. The CDR3 spells CASSPLTGAQETQYF. The CDR3 region has the DNA TGCGCCAGCAGCCCCTTGACAGGGGCCCAAGAGACCCAGTACTTC.

This chain uses TRBV20-1 with TRBJ1-1; D not certain. The CDR3 consists of 12 residues. V shed 5 bases and J shed 6 bases, with 13 bases lying between them. Germline V gives CDR1 DFQATT, CDR2 SNEGSKA (reference sequence). In nucleotides, the CDR3 is TGCAGTGCTGCCCGGGGAGGTTCTGAAGCTTTCTTT. It yields the protein CSAARGGSEAFF.

Many counts were recorded for this clonotype. The chain combines TRBV20-1 with TRBJ1-1; D possibly corresponds to TRBD1 (5 bases). V lost 5 bases, J lost 2 bases, and 9 bases lay in between. The CDR3 covers 12 residues. Germline loops: CDR1 DFQATT, CDR2 SNEGSKA (reference sequence). Here the CDR3 reads CSASRDNTEAFF. The CDR3 DNA reads TGCAGTGCTTCCCGGGACAACACTGAAGCTTTCTTT.

This clonotype showed up many times. This chain uses TRBV11-2 with TRBJ2-2; no definite D call. Germline CDR1 reads SGHAT; CDR2 reads FQNNGV. This CDR3 contains 15 residues. The V end was cut by 5 bases, the J end by 6 bases, with 16 bases between. The CDR3 loop is CASSVQVVVPGELFF. The CDR3 nucleotides are TGTGCCAGCAGCGTACAAGTTGTCGTACCCGGGGAGCTGTTTTTT.

The sample holds a few counts of this clonotype. The CDR3 spells CASSPPGKGYGYTF. Here the CDR3 DNA reads TGTGCCAGCTCACCACCGGGAAAGGGTTATGGCTACACCTTC. The chain recombines TRBV18 with TRBJ1-2; D unresolved. The CDR3 length is 14 residues. V was clipped by 0 bases and J by 5 bases, with 10 bases between them. Germline values: CDR1 KGHSH, CDR2 LQKENI.

This clonotype was seen ten or more times. The chain recombines TRBV30 with TRBJ2-2, with D unclear. The CDR3 contains 13 residues. Between the trimmed V and J ends, which lost 4 bases and 1 base, there was a span of 7 bases. Germline CDR1 GTSNPN, CDR2 SVGIG (reference sequence). The CDR3 nucleotides are TGTGCCTGGAACCAGGTGAACACCGGGGAGCTGTTTTTT. The encoded protein is CAWNQVNTGELFF.

V is TRBV6-5 and J is TRBJ1-5; D gene ambiguous. Trimming shortened V by 10 bases and J by 0 bases, and 7 bases separated the two germline ends. Germline lookup yields CDR1 MNHEY and CDR2 SVGAGI. This CDR3 comprises 12 residues. The CDR3 nucleotides are TGTGCCACAGGTAGTAGCAATCAGCCCCAGCATTTT. Amino acids: CATGSSNQPQHF.